The 29 T cell receptor beta chains below were found in one sample sequenced in a study of regulatory T cells in long-lasting Graves disease (dated by TCRdb to about 2021). Library preparation used multiplex PCR. Sequencing used an Illumina HiSeq 4000. To build TCR beta libraries, CDR3 regions were amplified by Arm-PCR using iRepertoire HTBI primers. Through fastp at Q25 and MiXCR, TCRdb rebuilt clones from the public reads, retaining in-frame beta chains. Here each entry gathers all rows of one CDR3 protein and keeps the most common genes and DNA. The sample table shows over 500,000 distinct CDR3 sequences, and 15% to 20% are seen once. Of the sample, 12% is held by the ten largest clones. The time point label, as the study defines it: newly diagnosed GD, antithyroid drugs for less than 3 months. For both TCR sequencing and RNA sequencing, RNA was extracted from PBMCs using TRIzol. This sample was shared with a second study, whose subject was T cells in Graves' hyperthyroidism and ophthalmopathy.

The sample consisted of peripheral blood mononuclear cells (PBMCs), taken at new diagnosis, from a patient treated with antithyroid drugs. These receptors all come from a man between 18 and 35 years old with Graves disease. Donor details come from another sample of the same person, matched by shared clones.

This clonotype was recorded many times. The chain links TRBV29-1 to TRBJ2-5; possible D gene TRBD2, 6 bases. Trimming shortened V by 6 bases and J by 7 bases, and 27 bases separated the two germline ends. The CDR3 contains 16 residues. Germline loops: CDR1 SQVTM, CDR2 ANQGSEA. CDR3 in amino acids: CSVGVQERRALGTQYF. The CDR3 DNA reads as TGCAGCGTGGGGGTCCAGGAGCGGAGGGCTTTGGGGACCCAGTACTTC.

This clonotype was seen many times. This CDR3 reads CASSWAQQTFSQETQYF. The CDR3 region has the DNA TGTGCCAGCAGCTGGGCCCAGCAGACGTTCAGCCAAGAGACCCAGTACTTC. The V call is TRBV11-2, the J call TRBJ2-5; no definite D call. This CDR3 comprises 17 residues. Germline lookup yields CDR1 SGHAT and CDR2 FQNNGV. Trimming removed 4 bases from V and 1 base from J, with 19 bases in between.

This clonotype was seen more than once but under ten times. Possible read error: a much larger clone is one base away. J is TRBJ2-3 and V is TRBV12-3 or TRBV12-4; 9 bases match TRBD2. CDR3 length: 15 residues. V was clipped by 8 bases and J by 6 bases; unmatched bases: 12. The CDR3 protein is CASGKDGLALDTQYF. CDR3 DNA sequence: TGTGCCAGCGGCAAAGACGGACTAGCGTTGGATACGCAGTATTTT.

This clonotype occurred a few times. The chain is built from TRBV30 and TRBJ2-3, with a tentative D call TRBD2 (5 bases). The CDR3 runs 15 residues. The V and J ends lost 4 bases and 2 bases respectively, with 16 bases between them. Germline assignment: CDR1 GTSNPN and CDR2 SVGIG (reference sequence). The CDR3 bases are TGTGCCTGGACTGGGCCCACGGGATACACAGATACGCAGTATTTT. This codes for CAWTGPTGYTDTQYF.

The sample holds one count of this clonotype. It may be a read error: a sequence one base away is much more abundant. Here the CDR3 omits its conserved ending phenylalanine or tryptophan, so a read error is the likely source. V is TRBV27 and J is TRBJ2-2, with D unresolved. Germline CDR1 reads MNHEY; CDR2 reads SMNVEV (reference sequence). V dropped 2 bases and J dropped 9 bases, with 10 bases sitting between them. This CDR3 is 13 amino acids long. The CDR3 nucleotides are TGTGCCAGCAGTTTAGGAGCCCCCCGGGAGCTGTTTTCT. Its protein is CASSLGAPRELFS.

This clonotype was detected many times. The rearrangement uses TRBV12-3 or TRBV12-4 and TRBJ2-1, with 9 bases identical to TRBD2. Unmatched junction bases numbered 7, after V lost 8 bases and J lost 8 bases. This CDR3 comprises 13 residues. CDR3 sequence: CASGGLAIHEQFF. CDR3 in DNA: TGTGCCAGCGGAGGACTAGCGATACATGAGCAGTTCTTC.

This clonotype was observed once. J is TRBJ1-1 and V is TRBV20-1; weak D call: TRBD1 (6 bases). The CDR3 is 12 residues long. The V end was cut by 5 bases, the J end by 0 bases, with 7 bases between. Germline loops: CDR1 DFQATT, CDR2 SNEGSKA (reference sequence). The CDR3 sequence: CSARTVNTEAFF. CDR3 bases: TGCAGTGCTCGGACAGTGAACACTGAAGCTTTCTTT.

The sample holds many counts of this clonotype. V gene TRBV4-1 combines with J gene TRBJ2-7; possible D gene TRBD1, 5 bases. This CDR3 has 11 residues. CDR1 is MGHRA, CDR2 YSYEKL, per germline. Trimming pared 7 bases from V and 4 bases from J, leaving 8 bases between. The chain's CDR3 is CASKQGYEQYF. The CDR3 coding sequence is TGCGCCAGCAAGCAGGGTTACGAGCAGTACTTC.

This clonotype was observed a handful of times. CDR3 nucleotide sequence: TGCGCCTATCCCCCAGGTACTAGCAGACTATACTACGAGCAGTACTTC. This codes for CAYPPGTSRLYYEQYF. The rearrangement joins TRBV5-1 to TRBJ2-7, with D possibly TRBD2 on 6 matching bases. Trimming shortened V by 10 bases and J by 3 bases, and 26 bases separated the two germline ends. The CDR3 is 16 amino acids. Germline V gene data show CDR1 as SGHRS and CDR2 as YFSETQ. Variable domain in full (rest from reference TRBV5-1 and TRBJ2-7): KAGVTQTPRYLIKTRGQQVTLSCSPISGHRSVSWYQQTPGQGLQFLFEYFSETQRNKGNFPGRFSGRQFSNSRSEMNVSTLELGDSALYLCAYPPGTSRLYYEQYFGPGTRLTVT.

This clonotype was seen a handful of times. The chain joins TRBV10-3 to TRBJ1-2, with unresolved D. Looked up from germline, CDR1 is ENHRY and CDR2 is SYGVKD. This CDR3 has 15 residues. Trimming removed 0 bases from V and 3 bases from J, with 11 bases in between. CDR3 in amino acids: CAISESSWQYYGYTF. Written as DNA, the CDR3 is TGTGCCATCAGTGAGTCGTCGTGGCAGTACTATGGCTACACCTTC.

This clonotype was counted between two and nine times. This chain joins TRBV12-3 or TRBV12-4 and TRBJ2-7; 12 bases map to TRBD1. Trimming at V came to 7 bases and at J to 7 bases, leaving 8 bases not matched to a gene. The CDR3 extends over 14 amino acids. The CDR3 protein is CASIPGQGAGEQYF. The CDR3 bases are TGTGCCAGCATCCCGGGACAGGGGGCGGGAGAGCAGTACTTC.

This clonotype has ten or more counts. The chain has TRBV20-1 and TRBJ1-5; no clear D gene. CDR1 and CDR2 (germline): DFQATT, SNEGSKA (reference sequence). The V gene lost 1 base and the J gene lost 2 bases, with 6 bases spanning the gap. The CDR3 runs to 13 residues. CDR3 sequence: CSARGIGNQPQHF. DNA of the CDR3: TGCAGTGCTAGAGGGATCGGCAATCAGCCCCAGCATTTT.

V is TRBV11-3 and J is TRBJ1-4; 7 bases are shared with TRBD1. The CDR3 has 15 amino acids. Trimming cost V 5 bases and J 5 bases; bases outside gene matches: 8. Germline loops: CDR1 SGHNT, CDR2 YENEEA. The CDR3 sequence is CASSQRGTVNEKLFF. CDR3 nucleotides: TGTGCCAGCAGCCAAAGGGGGACAGTAAATGAAAAACTGTTTTTT.

The chain couples TRBV7-6 to TRBJ2-5; 12 positions match TRBD2. Germline values: CDR1 SGHVS, CDR2 FNYEAQ. V lost 5 bases to trimming and J lost 5 bases; unmatched junction nucleotides: 3. The CDR3 runs 14 residues. For the CDR3, the DNA is TGTGCCAGCAGCCAACTAGCGGGAGGTGAGACCCAGTACTTC. Protein product: CASSQLAGGETQYF.

CDR3 sequence: CASTFEGSLYQPQHF. CDR3 coding DNA: TGTGCCAGCACCTTCGAGGGGTCCCTTTATCAGCCCCAGCATTTT. The gene calls are TRBV2 and TRBJ1-5; D might be TRBD1 (5 bases). The germline V and J ends were trimmed by 7 bases and 5 bases, with 18 bases remaining between them. The CDR3 sequence is 15 residues long. The germline CDR1 and CDR2 sequences are SNHLY and FYNNEI.

This clonotype was recorded at least ten times. The V gene is TRBV30, the J gene TRBJ2-7; 8 nucleotides match TRBD1. J lost 2 bases, V lost 2 bases, and 11 bases had no gene match. Germline CDR1 GTSNPN, CDR2 SVGIG (reference sequence). There are 16 residues in the CDR3. The CDR3 is CAWSPRKGQEPYEQYF. The CDR3 nucleotides read TGTGCCTGGAGTCCCCGGAAGGGACAGGAGCCCTACGAGCAGTACTTC. Full variable domain (missing parts from reference TRBV30 and TRBJ2-7): SQTIHQWPATLVQPVGSPLSLECTVEGTSNPNLYWYRQAAGRGLQLLFYSVGIGQISSEVPQNLSASRPQDRQFILSSKKLLLSDSGFYLCAWSPRKGQEPYEQYFGPGTRLTVT.

This clonotype showed up many times. The rearrangement joins TRBV5-1 to TRBJ2-1, with D possibly TRBD2 on 6 matching bases. The CDR3 length is 17 residues. CDR1 SGHRS and CDR2 YFSETQ come from the germline V gene. The V gene lost 0 bases and the J gene lost 8 bases, with 21 bases spanning the gap. The CDR3 region has the DNA TGCGCCAGCAGCTTGGCCGAACCGGGAGCGAGTTGGGATGAGCAGTTCTTC. Encoded protein: CASSLAEPGASWDEQFF.

This clonotype was seen many times. The V call is TRBV12-5, the J call TRBJ2-7; D might be TRBD1 or TRBD2, each matching 6 bases. Per germline, CDR1 LGHNT and CDR2 FRNRAP. The CDR3 contains 13 residues. V shed 5 bases and J shed 4 bases, with 12 bases lying between them. CDR3 amino acids: CASGPQGGYEQYF. CDR3 DNA sequence: TGTGCTAGTGGTCCGCAAGGGGGGTACGAGCAGTACTTC.

At least ten counts were recorded for this clonotype. The V gene is TRBV6-5, the J gene TRBJ2-7; 7 bases line up with TRBD2. This CDR3 spans 14 amino acids. Germline assignment: CDR1 MNHEY and CDR2 SVGAGI. The junction had 6 bases not matched to a gene; V was cut back by 3 bases and J by 4 bases. This CDR3 reads CASSYRAGAYEQYF. The CDR3 region has the DNA TGTGCCAGCAGTTATCGGGCGGGAGCTTACGAGCAGTACTTC.

J is TRBJ2-1 and V is TRBV24-1; D possibly matches TRBD1 or TRBD2 (5 bases each). Germline V gene sequence: CDR1 KGHDR, CDR2 SFDVKD. V gave up 5 bases and J gave up 6 bases, with 16 bases separating them. The CDR3 extends over 15 amino acids. The CDR3 here is CATSASGADFNEQFF. CDR3 nucleotide sequence: TGTGCCACCAGTGCCAGTGGGGCGGACTTCAATGAGCAGTTCTTC.

This clonotype was picked up many times. This chain joins TRBV20-1 and TRBJ2-1, with 13 bases lining up with TRBD2. There are 15 residues in the CDR3. Germline values: CDR1 DFQATT, CDR2 SNEGSKA (reference sequence). Trimming cost V 1 base and J 6 bases; bases outside gene matches: 3. As DNA, the CDR3 is TGCAGTGCTAGAGCGGGACTAGCGGGACCCAATGAGCAGTTCTTC. Translation: CSARAGLAGPNEQFF.

This clonotype was found a few times. The V gene is TRBV20-1, the J gene TRBJ1-2; 11 bases line up with TRBD1. This CDR3 has 15 residues. The V gene's germline CDR1 is DFQATT and CDR2 SNEGSKA (reference sequence). The trim removed 5 bases at V and 7 bases at J, leaving 12 bases unmatched. The CDR3 reads CSAYHGQGASGGYTF. The DNA of the CDR3 is TGCAGTGCTTACCACGGACAGGGGGCCTCTGGTGGCTACACCTTC.

Comments on this clonotype: A read error may produce the germline difference seen at one junction end. This rearrangement joins TRBV5-1 to TRBJ2-7, with D perhaps assigned TRBD1 or TRBD2 (5 bases each). The CDR3 runs 13 residues. CDR1 and CDR2 from the germline V gene are SGHRS and YFSETQ. For the CDR3, the DNA is TGCGCCAGCAGCTTACTAGGGGCCTACAAGCAGTACTTC. Translation gives CASSLLGAYKQYF.

This clonotype was counted ten times or more. This sequence joins TRBV28 and TRBJ1-1; D is perhaps TRBD1 (5 bases). Germline V lookup: CDR1 MDHEN, CDR2 SYDVKM. The ends were cut back, 6 bases at V and 5 bases at J, with 16 bases in the middle. The CDR3 loop spans 14 amino acids. CDR3 coding DNA: TGTGCCAGCAGCCTGGGACGGAGGAGGACTGAAGCTTTCTTT. It yields the protein CASSLGRRRTEAFF.

The chain has TRBV2 and TRBJ2-7; the D gene is possibly TRBD1 (5 bases). Trimming shortened V by 5 bases and J by 3 bases, and 11 bases separated the two germline ends. The CDR3 runs 13 residues. Per germline, CDR1 SNHLY and CDR2 FYNNEI. Written as DNA, the CDR3 is TGTGCCAGCAGTACAGGTGGGGACTACGAGCAGTACTTC. Translating it yields CASSTGGDYEQYF.

This clonotype has a handful of counts. The chain combines TRBV7-9 with TRBJ2-2; 11 nucleotides match TRBD2. V was clipped by 0 bases and J by 6 bases; unmatched bases: 3. Per germline, CDR1 SEHNR and CDR2 FQNEAQ (reference sequence). The CDR3 loop spans 16 amino acids. The CDR3 reads CASSLATSGRSGELFF. CDR3 DNA sequence: TGTGCCAGCAGCTTAGCTACTAGCGGGAGATCCGGGGAGCTGTTTTTT. The variable domain in full, with the rest retrieved from reference TRBV7-9 and TRBJ2-2, is DTGVSQNPRHKITKRGQNVTFRCDPISEHNRLYWYRQTLGQGPEFLTYFQNEAQLEKSRLLSDRFSAERPKGSFSTLEIQRTEQGDSAMYLCASSLATSGRSGELFFGEGSRLTVL.

This clonotype was seen a few times. The gene calls are TRBV25-1 and TRBJ2-1; the D is unclear. Germline lookup yields CDR1 MGHDK and CDR2 SYGVNS. The V end lost 7 bases, the J end lost 3 bases, and 13 bases lay between the germline ends. The CDR3 sequence is 14 residues long. The DNA of the CDR3 is TGTGCCAGCAATACGGGCAGAAACTACAATGAGCAGTTCTTC. This sequence encodes CASNTGRNYNEQFF.

This clonotype was observed at least ten times. This chain uses TRBV7-8 with TRBJ2-1; TRBD1 aligns across 9 bases. Near its end, the DNA agrees better with TRBJ2-5, so the J call may be wrong. CDR3 length: 14 residues. Per the germline V gene, CDR1 is SGHVS and CDR2 is FQNEAQ. The CDR3: CASIEGDRAETQYF. The CDR3 DNA reads as TGTGCCAGCATCGAGGGGGACAGGGCAGAGACCCAGTACTTC.

In this sample, this clonotype turned up many times. The CDR3 region has the DNA TGTGCCAGCAGACAAGTTGGGACAGGGGGCACCGGGGAGCTGTTTTTT. Protein: CASRQVGTGGTGELFF. The chain combines TRBV6-1 with TRBJ2-2, with 11 bases matching TRBD1. V lost 6 bases to trimming and J lost 4 bases; unmatched junction nucleotides: 7. The CDR3 spans 16 residues. CDR1 and CDR2 from the germline V gene are MNHNS and SASEGT.